Presented here are 19 T cell receptor beta chains from one specimen sequenced in a study of OX40 agonist ivuxolimab in advanced cancers. Libraries were prepared by immunoSEQ multiplex PCR; TCRdb keeps only in-frame clonotypes and omits some of them. The sample includes 90,000 or so clones, 75% to 90% of them seen just once. The sample was CD4+ or CD8+ T cells sorted from blood, taken in a trial of the OX40 agonist ivuxolimab. The receptors here all came from an adult with an advanced solid tumor such as melanoma, head and neck, liver or kidney cancer.

This clone was seen once. V gene TRBV28 combines with J gene TRBJ2-2; 11 bases are shared with TRBD2. CDR3 size: 16 residues. Germline trimming cut 5 bases from V and 4 bases from J; bases unmatched to any gene: 6. Per germline, CDR1 MDHEN and CDR2 SYDVKM. The CDR3 region is CASSILLAGGTGELFF. CDR3 nucleotides: TGTGCCAGCAGTATCCTCCTAGCGGGAGGCACCGGGGAGCTGTTTTTT.

This sequence joins TRBV7-6 and TRBJ2-7, with 11 bases aligning to TRBD2. The CDR3 is 17 residues long. The V segment lost 5 bases and the J segment 0 bases; nucleotides outside the gene matches: 9. CDR1 and CDR2 from the germline V gene are SGHVS and FNYEAQ. The CDR3 sequence is CASSRGIAGGSSYEQYF. Here the CDR3 DNA reads TGTGCCAGCAGCCGAGGTATAGCGGGGGGGAGCTCCTACGAGCAGTACTTC.

The chain links TRBV7-2 to TRBJ2-7, with D maybe TRBD1 (5 bases). The V and J ends lost 2 bases and 5 bases respectively, with 13 bases between them. The CDR3 spans 14 residues. The germline CDR1 and CDR2 sequences are SGHTA and FQGNSA. CDR3 region: CASSLYRGGHEQYF. The CDR3 region has the DNA TGTGCCAGCAGCTTATATAGGGGTGGCCACGAGCAGTACTTC.

V and J are TRBV13 and TRBJ1-3; a possible D gene is TRBD1 (6 bases). Germline CDR1 reads PRHDT; CDR2 reads FYEKMQ (reference sequence). CDR3 length: 18 amino acids. The germline V and J ends were trimmed by 2 bases and 2 bases, with 19 bases remaining between them. The CDR3 loop reads CASSLFRGGRETGNTIYF. In DNA, the CDR3 is TGTGCCAGCAGCTTATTTAGGGGGGGCAGGGAGACTGGAAACACCATATATTTT.

The chain is built from TRBV27 and TRBJ1-2, with D hard to call. The V and J ends lost 4 bases and 4 bases respectively, with 19 bases between them. This CDR3 spans 16 amino acids. Looked up from germline, CDR1 is MNHEY and CDR2 is SMNVEV (reference sequence). The CDR3 region is CASSYGSGISLYGYTF. CDR3 DNA: TGTGCCAGCAGTTACGGGTCGGGTATTAGTCTCTATGGCTACACCTTC.

This chain links TRBV5-1 with TRBJ2-7; a weak D match, TRBD1 (5 bases). Between the trimmed V and J ends, which lost 3 bases and 5 bases, there was a span of 15 bases. Looked up from germline, CDR1 is SGHRS and CDR2 is YFSETQ. The CDR3 sequence is 14 residues long. For the CDR3, the DNA is TGCGCCAGCAGCTCCCTGGCAGGGAACAACGAGCAGTACTTC. Its protein is CASSSLAGNNEQYF.

The chain couples TRBV4-2 to TRBJ2-3; D possibly uses TRBD1 or TRBD2 (5 bases each). CDR3 length equals 16 residues. Trimming removed 4 bases at V and 3 bases at J, with 17 bases between. Per the germline V gene, CDR1 is LGHNA and CDR2 is YNFKEQ. DNA for the CDR3: TGTGCCAGCAGCCGGCCAGGGAGAGAAAGGACAGATACGCAGTATTTT. Amino acids: CASSRPGRERTDTQYF.

The chain has TRBV30 and TRBJ1-2, with TRBD1 as a possible D gene (5 bases). The CDR3 sequence is 13 residues long. From germline, CDR1 is GTSNPN and CDR2 SVGIG (reference sequence). Trimming left V 0 bases short and J 4 bases short, with 9 bases between. CDR3: CAWSVGRGYGYTF. CDR3 nucleotide sequence: TGTGCCTGGAGTGTTGGGAGGGGCTATGGCTACACCTTC.

The gene calls are TRBV7-2 and TRBJ2-7; the D call may be TRBD1 or TRBD2 (5 bases each). This CDR3 is built from 15 residues. Trimming took off 2 bases at V and 0 bases at J, with 11 bases between the two ends. The germline V gene encodes CDR1 SGHTA and CDR2 FQGNSA. The CDR3 is CASSLLAGSSYEQYF. The CDR3 DNA reads as TGTGCCAGCAGCTTATTGGCAGGGAGCTCCTACGAGCAGTACTTC.

This clone was counted a single time. J is TRBJ2-7 and V is TRBV14; 7 bases line up with TRBD1. Per germline, CDR1 SGHDN and CDR2 FVKESK. The CDR3 is 15 residues long. The J segment lost 2 bases and the V segment lost 6 bases, leaving 10 bases of the junction unmatched. Here the CDR3 reads CASSRPGQRPYEQYF. CDR3 in DNA: TGTGCCAGCAGTCGTCCGGGACAGAGACCCTACGAGCAGTACTTC.

The chain uses TRBV11-1 and TRBJ2-1; 14 nucleotides line up with TRBD2. There are 17 residues in the CDR3. The trim removed 3 bases at V and 2 bases at J, leaving 3 bases unmatched. Germline V gene data show CDR1 as SGHAT and CDR2 as FQDESV (reference sequence). The CDR3 region has the DNA TGTGCCAGCAGCTTGCGACTAGCGGGAGGGCCCTACAATGAGCAGTTCTTC. This gives the protein CASSLRLAGGPYNEQFF. Combining the CDR3 with reference TRBV11-1 and TRBJ2-1 gives the whole variable domain EAEVAQSPRYKITEKSQAVAFWCDPISGHATLYWYRQILGQGPELLVQFQDESVVDDSQLPKDRFSAERLKGVDSTLKIQPAELGDSAMYLCASSLRLAGGPYNEQFFGPGTRLTVL.

V gene TRBV4-2 combines with J gene TRBJ1-6; the match to TRBD1 covers 7 bases. This CDR3 spans 18 amino acids. Germline V gene lookup returns CDR1 LGHNA and CDR2 YNFKEQ. The trim removed 4 bases at V and 5 bases at J, leaving 14 bases unmatched. The chain's CDR3 is CASSRRLGVGTDNSPLHF. CDR3 in DNA: TGTGCCAGCAGCCGAAGATTAGGGGTTGGGACAGATAATTCACCCCTCCACTTT.

This clone was detected only a few times. The rearrangement uses TRBV30 and TRBJ1-2; 8 nucleotides line up with TRBD1. The CDR3 is made up of 13 amino acids. CDR1 and CDR2 (germline): GTSNPN, SVGIG (reference sequence). Trimming took 1 base from V and 3 from J; bases not matched to a gene: 1. The CDR3 DNA reads as TGTGCCTGGAGTGAACAGGGGGACTATGGCTACACCTTC. This codes for CAWSEQGDYGYTF. The variable domain in full, with the rest retrieved from reference TRBV30 and TRBJ1-2, is SQTIHQWPATLVQPVGSPLSLECTVEGTSNPNLYWYRQAAGRGLQLLFYSVGIGQISSEVPQNLSASRPQDRQFILSSKKLLLSDSGFYLCAWSEQGDYGYTFGSGTRLTVV.

A word on this clone: The junction departs from the called germline gene at one end, perhaps through a read error. Within the sample, other DNA sequences also encode this same CDR3. The V gene is TRBV30, the J gene TRBJ1-5; D gene ambiguous. The CDR3 spans 12 residues. CDR1 GTSNPN and CDR2 SVGIG come from the germline V gene (reference sequence). CDR3 DNA: TGTGCTTGGAGTAATAGCAATCAGCCCCAGCATTTT. It encodes CAWSNSNQPQHF.

This chain links TRBV19 with TRBJ1-2, with D unclear. V was trimmed by 3 bases and J by 4 bases, leaving 12 bases between them. Germline-derived CDR1 and CDR2 are LNHDA and SQIVND (reference sequence). This CDR3 has 14 residues. The CDR3 region has the DNA TGTGCCAGTAGTATCGACCAGAGTAGCTATGGCTACACCTTC. It is translated as CASSIDQSSYGYTF.

The gene calls are TRBV6-1 and TRBJ1-2; D possibly corresponds to TRBD1 (5 bases). With 7 bases removed from V and 3 bases from J, the gap between germline ends came to 15 bases. Germline loops: CDR1 MNHNS, CDR2 SASEGT. This CDR3 comprises 14 residues. CDR3 nucleotide sequence: TGTGCCAGCATCAGAGACAGAGAGGACTATGGCTACACCTTC. Translation gives CASIRDREDYGYTF.

This chain links TRBV30 with TRBJ2-3; D uncertain. This CDR3 contains 13 residues. Trimming took off 4 bases at V and 4 bases at J, with 12 bases between the two ends. Per germline, CDR1 GTSNPN and CDR2 SVGIG (reference sequence). The CDR3 DNA is TGTGCCTGGAATGGAGCTACCGCAGATACGCAGTATTTT. It yields the protein CAWNGATADTQYF. Combining the CDR3 with reference TRBV30 and TRBJ2-3 gives the whole variable domain SQTIHQWPATLVQPVGSPLSLECTVEGTSNPNLYWYRQAAGRGLQLLFYSVGIGQISSEVPQNLSASRPQDRQFILSSKKLLLSDSGFYLCAWNGATADTQYFGPGTRLTVL.

The J gene is TRBJ2-4, the V gene TRBV5-5; D unresolved. V lost 1 base, J lost 3 bases, and 5 bases lay in between. Germline CDR1 is SGHKS and CDR2 is YYEKEE (reference sequence). This CDR3 is 13 amino acids long. Here the CDR3 reads CASSLLGKNIQYF. The CDR3 coding sequence is TGTGCCAGCAGCTTGCTAGGCAAAAACATTCAGTACTTC.

V and J are TRBV5-1 and TRBJ2-5; D ambiguous. The germline gives CDR1 SGHRS, CDR2 YFSETQ. The CDR3 covers 13 residues. V was trimmed by 4 bases and J by 5 bases, leaving 12 bases between them. The CDR3 here is CASSPLDSETQYF. The CDR3, as DNA: TGCGCCAGCAGCCCCCTCGATTCCGAGACCCAGTACTTC. Supplemented by reference TRBV5-1 and TRBJ2-5, the full variable domain reads KAGVTQTPRYLIKTRGQQVTLSCSPISGHRSVSWYQQTPGQGLQFLFEYFSETQRNKGNFPGRFSGRQFSNSRSEMNVSTLELGDSALYLCASSPLDSETQYFGPGTRLLVL.